This T cell receptor beta chain is drawn from a study of post-analysis software for immune sequencing data. Whole-study findings and limits: Normalized Chao1 diversity was significantly lower in multiple sclerosis patients than in controls. Five or six TRBV segments were more frequent in patients than controls; TRBV5-6, TRBV5-1 and TRBV20-1 belonged to this group.

TCR beta libraries were prepared from cDNA with unique molecular identifiers. MiXCR was run by TCRdb on the PCR reads, yielding one entry per CDR3 protein. Of about 150,000 distinct CDR3 sequences listed, 30% are singletons. This CDR3 spans 14 amino acids. Germline V gene sequence: CDR1 LGHDT, CDR2 YNNKEL (reference sequence). Trimming stripped 4 bases from V and 0 bases from J, with 9 bases between. This clonotype has a handful of counts. Its specificity is unknown. This TCR derives from a girl between 10 and 17 years old with multiple sclerosis. V gene TRBV3-1 combines with J gene TRBJ1-1; no firm D call. The sequenced sample consisted of blood. The CDR3 protein is CASSPYEVNTEAFF. The CDR3 bases are TGTGCCAGCAGCCCGTACGAGGTGAACACTGAAGCTTTCTTT.